This record concerns one TCR beta chain sequence. In the original workflow: Amplification with reference gene primers provided the estimates of nucleated cell counts. Assay: immunoSEQ multiplex PCR; the TCRdb copy retains only in-frame clones and omits some. That table gives V, J and clone size, and the DNA gave D and trimming. The repertoire holds 80,000 to 90,000 clones, 75% to 90% seen once, with roughly 1.2% in the top ten. This specimen comes from a study of blood T cell repertoires in COVID-19. Study context: The samples span acute and convalescent COVID-19 from the United States, Italy and Spain. Sources were T cells, B-cell-depleted T cells, or PBMCs; the material itself was cDNA or gDNA.

V dropped 2 bases and J dropped 8 bases, with 18 bases sitting between them. Germline lookup yields CDR1 GTSNPN and CDR2 SVGIG (reference sequence). The CDR3 sequence is 15 residues long. The genes are TRBV30 and TRBJ1-4; D is possibly TRBD1 (6 bases). The sample taken for sequencing was peripheral blood. This TCR was sampled from an older man with active or convalescent COVID-19. CDR3 nucleotides: TGTGCCTGGAGTATATCCTCAGGGGTCAGAGAAAAACTGTTTTTT. It encodes CAWSISSGVREKLFF.